This entry concerns a single T cell receptor (beta chain). Germline values: CDR1 SGHRS, CDR2 YFSETQ. The V end was cut by 0 bases, the J end by 4 bases, with 8 bases between. CDR3 length equals 14 residues. These data originate in a study of T cell changes during pregnancy in multiple sclerosis. Using immunoSEQ multiplex PCR, the repertoire was profiled, and TCRdb retains in-frame clones only, with some absent. The profile shows some 100,000 clones, around 92% of them singletons. The starting material was peripheral blood, obtained after pregnancy. This chain connects TRBV5-1 to TRBJ2-1, with D tentatively TRBD1 (5 bases). The source is a female donor with multiple sclerosis, enrolled in a pregnancy study. The CDR3 reads CASSLGDRYNEQFF. The CDR3 coding sequence is TGCGCCAGCAGCTTGGGAGACAGATACAATGAGCAGTTCTTC.